This T cell receptor (beta chain) was captured in a study of T cells in Graves' hyperthyroidism and ophthalmopathy. The study, taken as a whole, reports: Ophthalmopathy was predicted by the model a median of approximately 6.6 months ahead of onset. Most clonotypes that expanded in the thyroid above 0.001 also showed up in blood.

Graves' hyperthyroidism is called stable when ophthalmopathy does not progress within 18 months. Clinical symptoms, serum thyroxine, TRAb, thyroid ultrasound and orbital computed tomography established diagnosis. Authors of the study amplified TCR beta CDR3 regions from RNA transcripts. The HTBI primer set served for first-round RT-PCR of the TCR CDR3. TCRdb re-analysed the multiplex PCR reads in MiXCR, keeping a single row per CDR3 protein. The repertoire consists of approximately 330,000 distinct CDR3 sequences, with roughly 18% occurring once and the leading ten covering around 47%. Germline CDR1 and CDR2: DFQATT and SNEGSKA (reference sequence). With 0 bases clipped from V and 4 bases from J, the junction kept 8 bases outside the gene matches. The CDR3 is 17 amino acids. This clonotype turned up a few times. Its cognate antigen is unknown.

The specimen sequenced was blood. The rearrangement uses TRBV20-1 and TRBJ2-1; 11 nucleotides align to TRBD2. The sequence came from a woman aged 50 to 60 with Graves' hyperthyroidism. CDR3 coding DNA: TGCAGTGCTAGAGACTCATTTAGCGGGGGGGCTTACAATGAGCAGTTCTTC. This encodes CSARDSFSGGAYNEQFF.